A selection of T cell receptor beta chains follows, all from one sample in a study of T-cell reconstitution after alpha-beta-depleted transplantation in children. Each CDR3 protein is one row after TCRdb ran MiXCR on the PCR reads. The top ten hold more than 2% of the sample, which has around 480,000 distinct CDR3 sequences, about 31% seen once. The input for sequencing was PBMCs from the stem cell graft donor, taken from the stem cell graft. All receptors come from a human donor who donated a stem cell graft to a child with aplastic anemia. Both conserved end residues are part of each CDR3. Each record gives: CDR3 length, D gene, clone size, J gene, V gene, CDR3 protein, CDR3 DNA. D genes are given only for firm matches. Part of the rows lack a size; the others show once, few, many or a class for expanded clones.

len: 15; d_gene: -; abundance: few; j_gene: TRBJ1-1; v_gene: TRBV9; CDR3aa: CASSVATEGLTEAFF; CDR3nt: TGTGCCAGCAGCGTAGCTACGGAGGGGCTCACTGAAGCTTTCTTT
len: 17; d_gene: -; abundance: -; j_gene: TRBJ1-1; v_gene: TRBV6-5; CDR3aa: CASSSLQGTAWDTEAFF; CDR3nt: TGTGCCAGCAGTTCCTTACAGGGTACCGCCTGGGACACTGAAGCTTTCTTT
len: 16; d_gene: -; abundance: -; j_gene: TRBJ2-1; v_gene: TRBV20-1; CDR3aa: CSAREGGGSSYNEQFF; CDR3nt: TGCAGTGCTAGAGAGGGTGGAGGGAGCTCCTACAATGAGCAGTTCTTC
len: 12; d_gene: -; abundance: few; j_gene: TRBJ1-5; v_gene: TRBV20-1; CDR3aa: CSAKQGFQPQHF; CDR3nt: TGCAGTGCCAAACAGGGATTTCAGCCCCAGCATTTT
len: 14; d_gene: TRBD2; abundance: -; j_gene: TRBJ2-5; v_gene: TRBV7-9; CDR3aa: CASSFLAVQETQYF; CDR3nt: TGTGCCAGCAGCTTTCTAGCGGTCCAAGAGACCCAGTACTTC
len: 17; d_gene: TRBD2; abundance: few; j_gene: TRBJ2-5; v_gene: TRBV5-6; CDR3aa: CASSFGVAGGPLETQYF; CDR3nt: TGTGCCAGCAGCTTCGGGGTGGCGGGAGGGCCCCTGGAGACCCAGTACTTC
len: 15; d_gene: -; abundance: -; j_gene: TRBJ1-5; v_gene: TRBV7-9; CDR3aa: CASSLASGGNQPQHF; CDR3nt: TGTGCCAGCAGCTTAGCTTCAGGGGGCAATCAGCCCCAGCATTTT
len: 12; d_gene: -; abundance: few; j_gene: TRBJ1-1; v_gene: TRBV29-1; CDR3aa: CSAGGRGTEAFF; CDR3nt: TGCAGCGCCGGGGGCCGAGGCACTGAAGCTTTCTTT
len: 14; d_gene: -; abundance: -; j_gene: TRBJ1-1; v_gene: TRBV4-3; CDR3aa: CASSQDRGPTEAFF; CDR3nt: TGCGCCAGCAGCCAAGATCGTGGGCCGACTGAAGCTTTCTTT
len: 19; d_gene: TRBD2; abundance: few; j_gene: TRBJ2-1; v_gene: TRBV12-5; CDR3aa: CASGLVLTGAGGKYNEQFF; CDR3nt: TGTGCTAGTGGTTTGGTACTTACTGGAGCGGGAGGAAAATACAATGAGCAGTTCTTC
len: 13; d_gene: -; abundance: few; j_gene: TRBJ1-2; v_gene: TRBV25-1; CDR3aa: CASSEGGGSGYTF; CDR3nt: TGTGCCAGCAGTGAGGGGGGAGGAAGTGGCTACACCTTC
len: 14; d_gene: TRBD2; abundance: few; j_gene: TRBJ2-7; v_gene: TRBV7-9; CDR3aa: CASGVAGGPHEQYF; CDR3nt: TGTGCCAGCGGGGTAGCGGGAGGGCCCCACGAGCAGTACTTC
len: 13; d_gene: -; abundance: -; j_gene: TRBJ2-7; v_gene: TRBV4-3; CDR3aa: CASSPGPSDEQYF; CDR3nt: TGCGCCAGCAGCCCGGGACCAAGTGACGAGCAGTACTTC
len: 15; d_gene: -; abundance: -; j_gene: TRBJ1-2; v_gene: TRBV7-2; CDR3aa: CASSFFALGNNGYTF; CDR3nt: TGTGCCAGCAGCTTTTTTGCTTTGGGCAATAATGGCTACACCTTC
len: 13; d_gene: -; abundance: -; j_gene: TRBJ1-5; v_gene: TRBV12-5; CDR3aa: CASGWQGHQPQHF; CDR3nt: TGTGCTAGTGGTTGGCAGGGTCATCAGCCCCAGCATTTT
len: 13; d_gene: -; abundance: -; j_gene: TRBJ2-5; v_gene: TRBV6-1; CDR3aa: CASTRLNRETQYF; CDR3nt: TGTGCCAGCACCCGCCTAAACCGAGAGACCCAGTACTTC
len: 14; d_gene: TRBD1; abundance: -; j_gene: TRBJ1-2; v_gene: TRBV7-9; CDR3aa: CASSPSDRVYGYTF; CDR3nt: TGTGCCAGCAGCCCCTCGGACAGGGTCTATGGCTACACCTTC
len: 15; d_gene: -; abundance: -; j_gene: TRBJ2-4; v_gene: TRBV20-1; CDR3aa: CSAGTRVFAKNIQYF; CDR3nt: TGCAGTGCCGGTACTAGAGTCTTCGCCAAAAACATTCAGTACTTC
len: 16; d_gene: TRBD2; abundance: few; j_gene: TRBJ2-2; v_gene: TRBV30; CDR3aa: CAWSRLAEGNTGELFF; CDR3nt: TGTGCCTGGAGTCGACTAGCGGAGGGGAACACCGGGGAGCTGTTTTTT
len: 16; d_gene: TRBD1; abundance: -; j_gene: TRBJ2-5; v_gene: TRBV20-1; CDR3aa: CSARVPGQGLSGTQYF; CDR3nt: TGCAGTGCTAGAGTACCGGGACAGGGCCTGTCAGGGACCCAGTACTTC
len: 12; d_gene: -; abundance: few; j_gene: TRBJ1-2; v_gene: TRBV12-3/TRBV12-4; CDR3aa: CASSETAVGYTF; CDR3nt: TGTGCCAGCAGTGAGACCGCAGTTGGCTACACCTTC
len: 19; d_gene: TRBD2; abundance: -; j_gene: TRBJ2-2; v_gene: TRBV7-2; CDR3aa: CASSLRAVGAGGGTGELFF; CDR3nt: TGTGCCAGCAGCTTAAGGGCTGTAGGAGCGGGAGGAGGGACCGGGGAGCTGTTTTTT
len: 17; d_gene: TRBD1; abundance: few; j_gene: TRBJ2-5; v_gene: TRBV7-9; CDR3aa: CASSLLWGTASGETQYF; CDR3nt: TGTGCCAGCAGCTTACTATGGGGGACAGCCTCGGGAGAGACCCAGTACTTC
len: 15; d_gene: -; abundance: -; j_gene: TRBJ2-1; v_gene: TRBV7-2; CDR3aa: CASSLDPSYYNEQFF; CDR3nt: TGTGCCAGCAGCTTAGATCCTTCTTACTACAATGAGCAGTTCTTC
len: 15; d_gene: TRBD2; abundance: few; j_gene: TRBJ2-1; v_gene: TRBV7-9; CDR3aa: CASSYSSGRANEQFF; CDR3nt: TGTGCCAGCAGCTACTCTAGCGGGAGAGCGAATGAGCAGTTCTTC
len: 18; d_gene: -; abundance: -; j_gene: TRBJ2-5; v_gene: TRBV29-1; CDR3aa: CSVGRFGYRAQLKETQYF; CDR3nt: TGCAGCGTTGGCCGATTCGGATATCGGGCCCAGTTAAAAGAGACCCAGTACTTC
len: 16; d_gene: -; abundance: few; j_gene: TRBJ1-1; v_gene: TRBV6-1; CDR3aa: CASSAGDRGGNAEAFF; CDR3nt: TGTGCCAGCAGTGCCGGGGACCGGGGGGGTAACGCTGAAGCTTTCTTT
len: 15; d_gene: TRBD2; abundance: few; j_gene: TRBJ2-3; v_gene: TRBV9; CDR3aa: CASSAAGAGADTQYF; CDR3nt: TGTGCCAGCAGCGCAGCGGGAGCTGGCGCAGATACGCAGTATTTT
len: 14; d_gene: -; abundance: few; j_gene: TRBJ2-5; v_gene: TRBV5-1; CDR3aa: CASSPGSAQETQYF; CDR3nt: TGCGCCAGCAGCCCGGGGAGCGCCCAAGAGACCCAGTACTTC
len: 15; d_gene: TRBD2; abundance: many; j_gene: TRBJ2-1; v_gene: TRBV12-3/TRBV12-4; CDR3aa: CASSPLAGAYNEQFF; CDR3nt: TGTGCCAGCTCACCCCTCGCGGGAGCTTACAATGAGCAGTTCTTC
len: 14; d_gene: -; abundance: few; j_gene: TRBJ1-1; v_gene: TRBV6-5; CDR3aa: CASSYLTGGSEAFF; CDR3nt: TGTGCCAGCAGTTACTTGACAGGAGGCTCTGAAGCTTTCTTT
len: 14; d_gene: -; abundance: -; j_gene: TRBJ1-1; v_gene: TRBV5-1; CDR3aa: CASSLLILNTEAFF; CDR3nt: TGCGCCAGCAGCTTGCTCATCCTGAACACTGAAGCTTTCTTT
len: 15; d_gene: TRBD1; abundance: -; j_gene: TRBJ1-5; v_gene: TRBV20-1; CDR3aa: CSARRQGERNQPQHF; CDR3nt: TGCAGTGCTAGGAGGCAGGGGGAACGCAATCAGCCCCAGCATTTT
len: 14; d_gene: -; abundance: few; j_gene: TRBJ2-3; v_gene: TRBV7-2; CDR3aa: CASSSSRGSDTQYF; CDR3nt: TGTGCCAGCAGCTCCTCACGGGGCTCAGATACGCAGTATTTT
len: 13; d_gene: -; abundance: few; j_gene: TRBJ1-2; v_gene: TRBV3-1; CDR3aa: CASSPTGRYGYTF; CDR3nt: TGTGCCAGCAGCCCGACGGGACGATATGGCTACACCTTC
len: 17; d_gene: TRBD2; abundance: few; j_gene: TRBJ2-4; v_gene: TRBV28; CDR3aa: CASSRGLAVLAKNIQYF; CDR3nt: TGTGCCAGCAGTCGCGGACTAGCGGTGTTAGCCAAAAACATTCAGTACTTC
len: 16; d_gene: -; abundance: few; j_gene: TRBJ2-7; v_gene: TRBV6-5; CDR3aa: CASSYSQAGPPGEQYF; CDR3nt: TGTGCCAGCAGTTACTCCCAGGCGGGACCCCCCGGCGAGCAGTACTTC
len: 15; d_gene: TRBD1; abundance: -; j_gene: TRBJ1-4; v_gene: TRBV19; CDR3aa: CASSDWTGSNEKLFF; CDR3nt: TGTGCCAGTAGTGACTGGACAGGGTCAAATGAAAAACTGTTTTTT
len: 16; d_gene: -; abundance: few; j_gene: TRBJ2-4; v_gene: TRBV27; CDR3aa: CASSLDSRGAKNIQYF; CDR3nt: TGTGCCAGCAGTTTGGACAGTCGGGGGGCCAAAAACATTCAGTACTTC
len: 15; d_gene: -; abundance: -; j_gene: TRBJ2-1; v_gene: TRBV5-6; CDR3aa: CASSLAGYSYNEQFF; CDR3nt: TGTGCCAGCAGCTTGGCCGGGTACTCCTACAATGAGCAGTTCTTC
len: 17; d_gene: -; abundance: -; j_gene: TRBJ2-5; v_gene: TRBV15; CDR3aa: CATSRDLGGSRQETQYF; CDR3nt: TGTGCCACCAGCAGAGATTTAGGGGGGAGTCGACAAGAGACCCAGTACTTC